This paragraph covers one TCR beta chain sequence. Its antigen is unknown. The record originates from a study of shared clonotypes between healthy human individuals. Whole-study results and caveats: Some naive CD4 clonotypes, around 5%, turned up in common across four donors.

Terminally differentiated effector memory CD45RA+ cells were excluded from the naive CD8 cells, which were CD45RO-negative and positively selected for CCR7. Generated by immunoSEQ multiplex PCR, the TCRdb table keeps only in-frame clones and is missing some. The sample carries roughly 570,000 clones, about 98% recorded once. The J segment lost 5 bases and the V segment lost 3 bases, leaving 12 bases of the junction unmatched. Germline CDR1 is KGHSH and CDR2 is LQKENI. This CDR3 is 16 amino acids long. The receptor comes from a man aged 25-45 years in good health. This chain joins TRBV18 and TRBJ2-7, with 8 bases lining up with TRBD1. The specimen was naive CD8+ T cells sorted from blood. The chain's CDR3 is CASSPVGQGLLNEQYF. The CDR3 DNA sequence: TGTGCCAGCTCACCTGTAGGACAGGGCCTTTTGAACGAGCAGTACTTC.